The subject of this entry is one TCR beta chain. Its antigen is unidentified. Libraries were prepared by immunoSEQ multiplex PCR; TCRdb keeps only in-frame clonotypes and omits some of them. The table has around 130,000 clones, over 90% seen once. The entry originates in a study of T cell responses to AZD1222 COVID-19 vaccine. The CDR3 has 12 amino acids. The V end was cut by 6 bases, the J end by 0 bases, with 6 bases between. Germline assignment: CDR1 WNHNN and CDR2 SYGVQD (reference sequence). Broader study findings: Sampled repertoires all dated from after the peak T cell response. Spike-specific TCR breadth and depth went up after people got two AZD1222 doses. Females outnumbered males among donors, who were mostly white British; clonal diversity was possibly underestimated. Distributed over spike, vaccine-associated CD4 TCRs predominated at 160-218 and 743-854.

This clonotype was sampled from an adult in good health. The sample consisted of peripheral blood, taken on day 0 of AZD1222 vaccination. This chain joins TRBV10-1 and TRBJ2-7, with D hard to call. The CDR3 sequence is CASRTDSYEQYF. The CDR3 DNA reads as TGCGCCAGCAGGACGGACTCCTACGAGCAGTACTTC.